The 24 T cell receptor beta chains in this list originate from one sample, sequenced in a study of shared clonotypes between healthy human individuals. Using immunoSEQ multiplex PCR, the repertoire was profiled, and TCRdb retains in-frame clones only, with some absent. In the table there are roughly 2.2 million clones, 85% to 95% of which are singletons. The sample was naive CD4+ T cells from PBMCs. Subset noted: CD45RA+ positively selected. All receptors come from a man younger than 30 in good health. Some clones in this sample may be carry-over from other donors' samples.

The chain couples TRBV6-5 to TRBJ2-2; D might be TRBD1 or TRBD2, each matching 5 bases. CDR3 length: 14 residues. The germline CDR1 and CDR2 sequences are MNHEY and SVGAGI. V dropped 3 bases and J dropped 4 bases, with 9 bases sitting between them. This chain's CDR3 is CASSYGGSTGELFF. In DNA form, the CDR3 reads TGTGCCAGCAGTTATGGGGGTAGCACCGGGGAGCTGTTTTTT.

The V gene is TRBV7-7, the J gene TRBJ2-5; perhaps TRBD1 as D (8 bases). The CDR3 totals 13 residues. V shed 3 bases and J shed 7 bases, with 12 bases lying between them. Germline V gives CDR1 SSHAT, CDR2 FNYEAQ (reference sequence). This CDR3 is CASSLDREGTQYF. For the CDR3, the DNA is TGTGCCAGCAGCTTGGACAGGGAGGGGACCCAGTACTTC.

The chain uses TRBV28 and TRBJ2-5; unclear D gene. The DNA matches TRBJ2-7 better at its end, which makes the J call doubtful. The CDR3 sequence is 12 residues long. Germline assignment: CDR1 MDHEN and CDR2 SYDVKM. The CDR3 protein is CASRSAPHEQYF. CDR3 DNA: TGTGCCAGCAGGTCCGCCCCCCACGAGCAGTACTTC.

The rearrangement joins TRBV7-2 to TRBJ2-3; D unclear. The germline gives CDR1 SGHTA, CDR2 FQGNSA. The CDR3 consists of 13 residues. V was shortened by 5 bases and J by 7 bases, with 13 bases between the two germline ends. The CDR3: CASSPDGLNTQYF. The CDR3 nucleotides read TGTGCCAGCAGCCCCGACGGGCTAAATACGCAGTATTTT.

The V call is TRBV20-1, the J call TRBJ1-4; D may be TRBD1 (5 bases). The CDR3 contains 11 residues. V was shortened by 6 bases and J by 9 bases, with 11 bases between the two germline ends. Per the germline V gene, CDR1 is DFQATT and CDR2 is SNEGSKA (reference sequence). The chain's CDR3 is CSAPWGQKLFF. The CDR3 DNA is TGCAGTGCCCCGTGGGGCCAAAAACTGTTTTTT.

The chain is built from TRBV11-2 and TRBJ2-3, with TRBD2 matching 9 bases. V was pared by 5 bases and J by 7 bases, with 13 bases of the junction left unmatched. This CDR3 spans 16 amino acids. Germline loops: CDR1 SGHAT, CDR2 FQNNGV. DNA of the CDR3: TGTGCCAGCAGCGGATTGCGGCTAGCGGGACCATATACGCAGTATTTT. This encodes CASSGLRLAGPYTQYF.

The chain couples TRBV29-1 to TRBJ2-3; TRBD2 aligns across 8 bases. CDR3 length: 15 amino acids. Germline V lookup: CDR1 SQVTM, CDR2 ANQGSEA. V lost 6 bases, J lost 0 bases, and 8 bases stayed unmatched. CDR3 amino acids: CSVPPAGASTDTQYF. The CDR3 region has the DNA TGCAGCGTACCCCCAGCGGGAGCTAGCACAGATACGCAGTATTTT.

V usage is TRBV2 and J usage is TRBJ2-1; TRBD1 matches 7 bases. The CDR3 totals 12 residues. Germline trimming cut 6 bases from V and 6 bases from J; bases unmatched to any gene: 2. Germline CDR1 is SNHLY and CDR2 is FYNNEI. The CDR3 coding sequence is TGTGCCAGCAGGCGACAGGGCAATGAGCAGTTCTTC. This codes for CASRRQGNEQFF.

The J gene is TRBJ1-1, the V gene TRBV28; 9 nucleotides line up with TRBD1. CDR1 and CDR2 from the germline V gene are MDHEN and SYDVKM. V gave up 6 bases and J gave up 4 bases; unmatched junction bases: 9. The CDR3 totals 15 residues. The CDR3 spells CASRGGTGFVTEAFF. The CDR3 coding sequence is TGTGCCAGCAGGGGGGGGACAGGGTTCGTCACTGAAGCTTTCTTT.

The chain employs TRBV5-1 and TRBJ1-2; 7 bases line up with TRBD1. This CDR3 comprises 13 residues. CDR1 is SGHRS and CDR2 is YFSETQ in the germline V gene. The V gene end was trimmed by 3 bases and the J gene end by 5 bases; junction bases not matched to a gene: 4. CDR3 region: CASSWGQTYGYTF. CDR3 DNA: TGCGCCAGCAGCTGGGGACAGACGTATGGCTACACCTTC.

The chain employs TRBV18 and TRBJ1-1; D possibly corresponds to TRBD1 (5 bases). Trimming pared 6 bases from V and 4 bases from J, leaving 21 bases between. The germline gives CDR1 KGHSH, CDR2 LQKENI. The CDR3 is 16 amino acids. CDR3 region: CASSQALQGLGTEAFF. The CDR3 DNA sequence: TGTGCCAGCTCGCAGGCATTGCAGGGCCTGGGCACTGAAGCTTTCTTT.

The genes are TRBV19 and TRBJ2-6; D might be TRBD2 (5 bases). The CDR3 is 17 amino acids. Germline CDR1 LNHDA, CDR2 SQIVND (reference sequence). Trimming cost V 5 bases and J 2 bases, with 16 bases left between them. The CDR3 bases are TGTGCCAGTAGTGGAGGTTCGGGATTCGCTGGGGCCAACGTCCTGACTTTC. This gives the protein CASSGGSGFAGANVLTF.

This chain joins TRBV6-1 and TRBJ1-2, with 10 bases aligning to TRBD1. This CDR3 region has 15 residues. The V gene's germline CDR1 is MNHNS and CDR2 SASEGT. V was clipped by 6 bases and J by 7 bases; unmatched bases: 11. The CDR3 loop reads CASRRDRGGGRGYTF. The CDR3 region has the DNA TGTGCCAGCAGACGGGACAGGGGCGGGGGTCGTGGCTACACCTTC.

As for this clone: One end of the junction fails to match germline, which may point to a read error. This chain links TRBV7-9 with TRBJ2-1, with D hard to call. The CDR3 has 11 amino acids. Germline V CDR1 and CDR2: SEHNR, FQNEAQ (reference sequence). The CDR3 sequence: CASSSDNEQFF. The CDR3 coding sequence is TGTGCCAGCAGCTCCGACAATGAGCAGTTCTTC.

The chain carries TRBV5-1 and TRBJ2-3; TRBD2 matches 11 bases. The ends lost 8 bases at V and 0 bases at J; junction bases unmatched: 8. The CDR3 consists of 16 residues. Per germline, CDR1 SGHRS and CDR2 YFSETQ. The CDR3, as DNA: TGCGCCAGTAAGGCCGGGACTAGCGGAAGCACAGATACGCAGTATTTT. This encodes CASKAGTSGSTDTQYF. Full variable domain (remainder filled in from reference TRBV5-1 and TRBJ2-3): KAGVTQTPRYLIKTRGQQVTLSCSPISGHRSVSWYQQTPGQGLQFLFEYFSETQRNKGNFPGRFSGRQFSNSRSEMNVSTLELGDSALYLCASKAGTSGSTDTQYFGPGTRLTVL.

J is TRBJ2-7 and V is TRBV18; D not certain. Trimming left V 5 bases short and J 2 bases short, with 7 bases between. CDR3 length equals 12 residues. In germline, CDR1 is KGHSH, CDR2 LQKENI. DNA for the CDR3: TGTGCCAGCTCAATTAGGCCCTACGAGCAGTACTTC. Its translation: CASSIRPYEQYF.

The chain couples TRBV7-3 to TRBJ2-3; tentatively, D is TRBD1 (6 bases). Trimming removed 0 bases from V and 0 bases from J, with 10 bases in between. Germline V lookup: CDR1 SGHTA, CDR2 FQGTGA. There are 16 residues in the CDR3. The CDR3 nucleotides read TGTGCCAGCAGCTTAACTCCAGGGGCTAGCACAGATACGCAGTATTTT. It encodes CASSLTPGASTDTQYF.

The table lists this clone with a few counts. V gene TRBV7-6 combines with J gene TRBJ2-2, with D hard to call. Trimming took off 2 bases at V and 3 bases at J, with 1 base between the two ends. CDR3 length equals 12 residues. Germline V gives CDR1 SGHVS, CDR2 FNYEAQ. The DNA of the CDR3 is TGTGCCAGCAGCTTACACACCGGGGAGCTGTTTTTT. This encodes CASSLHTGELFF.

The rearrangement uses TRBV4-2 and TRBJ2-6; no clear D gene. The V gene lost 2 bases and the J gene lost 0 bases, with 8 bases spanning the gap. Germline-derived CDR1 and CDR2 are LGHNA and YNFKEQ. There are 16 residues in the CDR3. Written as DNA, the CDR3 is TGTGCCAGCAGCCAACCGGCCCTCTCTGGGGCCAACGTCCTGACTTTC. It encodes CASSQPALSGANVLTF.

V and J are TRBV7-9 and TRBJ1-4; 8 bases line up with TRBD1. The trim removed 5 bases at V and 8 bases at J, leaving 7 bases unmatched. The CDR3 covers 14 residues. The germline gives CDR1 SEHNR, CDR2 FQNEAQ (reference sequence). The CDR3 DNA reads TGTGCCAGCAGCCCCAGGGGGCCGGACGAAAAACTGTTTTTT. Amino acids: CASSPRGPDEKLFF.

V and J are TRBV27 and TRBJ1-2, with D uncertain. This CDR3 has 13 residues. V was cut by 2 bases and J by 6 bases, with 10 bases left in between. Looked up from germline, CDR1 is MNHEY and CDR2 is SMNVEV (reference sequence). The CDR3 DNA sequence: TGTGCCAGCAGTTTAACCGGGGAGAATGGCTACACCTTC. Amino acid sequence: CASSLTGENGYTF.

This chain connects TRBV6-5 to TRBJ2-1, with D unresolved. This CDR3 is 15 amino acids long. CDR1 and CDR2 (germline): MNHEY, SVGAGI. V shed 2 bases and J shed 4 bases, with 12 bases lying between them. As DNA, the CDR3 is TGTGCCAGCAGTTACGCCAAAGATGGTTACAATGAGCAGTTCTTC. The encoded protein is CASSYAKDGYNEQFF.

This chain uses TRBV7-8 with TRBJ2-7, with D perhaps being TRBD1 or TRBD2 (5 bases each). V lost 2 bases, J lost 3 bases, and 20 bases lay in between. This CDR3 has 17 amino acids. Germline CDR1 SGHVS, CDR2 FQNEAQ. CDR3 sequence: CASSLPPGPPNIYEQYF. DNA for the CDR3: TGTGCCAGCAGCTTACCCCCGGGGCCACCTAATATCTACGAGCAGTACTTC.

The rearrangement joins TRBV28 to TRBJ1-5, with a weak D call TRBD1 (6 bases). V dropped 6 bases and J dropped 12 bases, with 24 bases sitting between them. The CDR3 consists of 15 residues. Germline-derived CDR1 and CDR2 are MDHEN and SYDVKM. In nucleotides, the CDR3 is TGTGCCAGCAGACCCCTAGCCCATCTTACAGGGAACCAGCATTTT. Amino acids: CASRPLAHLTGNQHF.